One sample yielded the 27 T cell receptor beta chains listed below, sequenced in a study. TCRdb reanalysed the 5' RACE reads using MiXCR and keeps one entry per CDR3 protein. The data show around 10,000 distinct CDR3 sequences, under 20% seen once. The sorted Tregs were CD4+CD25+CD127-/low cells. Sample: Tregs sorted from a lymph node. The receptor source for this set is a female donor with breast cancer.

This clonotype was detected many times. One end of the junction fails to match germline, which may point to a read error. The chain has TRBV6-5 and TRBJ2-5; 7 bases agree with TRBD2. Germline lookup yields CDR1 MNHEY and CDR2 SVGAGI. CDR3 size: 15 residues. Here the CDR3 DNA reads TGTGCCAGCAGTCCTATGCTAGCGGCCCAAGGGACCCAGTACTTC. This gives the protein CASSPMLAAQGTQYF.

Note on this clonotype: This sequence may be a read error, since a much larger clone differs from it by one base. The rearrangement links TRBV20-1 to TRBJ2-2; perhaps TRBD2 as D (5 bases). The V gene's germline CDR1 is DFQATT and CDR2 SNEGSKA (reference sequence). Trimming stripped 5 bases from V and 3 bases from J, with 13 bases between. The CDR3 has 14 residues. This CDR3 is CSAPRSGDTGELFF. The CDR3 bases are TGCAGTGCTCCGCGTTCCGGGGACACCGGGGAGCTGTTTTTT.

This clonotype was detected ten times or more. A read error may explain this, as a much larger clone is one base away. Likely a read error: the CDR3 ends without its conserved phenylalanine or tryptophan. The chain couples TRBV7-3 to TRBJ2-3; 14 positions agree with TRBD2. The CDR3 sequence is 16 residues long. The V gene's germline CDR1 is SGHTA and CDR2 FQGTGA. V gave up 6 bases and J gave up 4 bases; unmatched junction bases: 6. In DNA, the CDR3 is TGTGCCAGCAGTGAGAGGGGACTAGCGGGGGCAGATACGCAGTATCTT. As protein: CASSERGLAGADTQYL.

This clonotype qualifies as medium-sized. The chain links TRBV5-1 to TRBJ2-7; the match to TRBD2 covers 7 bases. V lost 2 bases to trimming and J lost 4 bases; unmatched junction nucleotides: 21. Germline V gene data show CDR1 as SGHRS and CDR2 as YFSETQ. CDR3 length equals 19 residues. The CDR3 bases are TGCGCCAGCAGCTTTTTGTCCAGCGGGATTTTGAGGAGAGGTTACGAGCAGTACTTC. This gives the protein CASSFLSSGILRRGYEQYF.

This clonotype was counted many times. The chain carries TRBV5-1 and TRBJ2-3; D gene unclear. The CDR3 contains 12 residues. CDR1 is SGHRS, CDR2 YFSETQ, per germline. V was clipped by 0 bases and J by 6 bases, with 5 bases between them. CDR3 DNA: TGCGCCAGCAGCTTGGAAACCGATACGCAGTATTTT. This translates into CASSLETDTQYF.

This clonotype has a handful of counts. Given a much more abundant clone one base away, this may be a read error. The CDR3 sequence is CASSYAGSKAFF. The DNA of the CDR3 is TGTGCCAGCAGTTACGCGGGGAGCAAAGCTTTCTTT. V usage is TRBV6-5 and J usage is TRBJ1-1; D not resolved. Trimming shortened V by 2 bases and J by 9 bases, and 10 bases separated the two germline ends. The CDR3 is 12 amino acids. Per the germline V gene, CDR1 is MNHEY and CDR2 is SVGAGI.

Remarks on this clonotype: A much larger clone differs from this one at a single base, so this may be a read error. The chain is built from TRBV12-3 or TRBV12-4 and TRBJ2-1; 10 nucleotides agree with TRBD1. The CDR3 spans 15 residues. The CDR3 loop is CASHRDRGTYNGQFF. CDR3 nucleotides: TGTGCCAGCCACCGGGACAGGGGTACCTACAATGGGCAGTTCTTC.

This clonotype was recorded at least ten times. The V and J genes are TRBV5-1 and TRBJ1-2; 9 bases match TRBD1. CDR3 length: 15 residues. CDR1 SGHRS and CDR2 YFSETQ come from the germline V gene. V was pared by 0 bases and J by 7 bases, with 7 bases of the junction left unmatched. CDR3 sequence (DNA): TGCGCCAGCAGCTTGGTGAGCGGGACAGGGTCTGGCTACACCTTC. Protein product: CASSLVSGTGSGYTF.

This clonotype counts as medium-sized. The chain is built from TRBV18 and TRBJ1-2; 9 bases align to TRBD1. V gave up 0 bases and J gave up 2 bases; unmatched junction bases: 1. Germline V gene lookup returns CDR1 KGHSH and CDR2 LQKENI. The CDR3 is 15 amino acids. The CDR3 DNA sequence: TGTGCCAGCTCACCACCCGGGACAGGGAACTATGGCTACACCTTC. Amino acids: CASSPPGTGNYGYTF.

This clonotype is medium-sized within its sample. This chain joins TRBV7-8 and TRBJ2-5; D is unresolved. This CDR3 comprises 16 residues. Trimming stripped 7 bases from V and 2 bases from J, with 20 bases between. The germline gives CDR1 SGHVS, CDR2 FQNEAQ. CDR3 in amino acids: CASTPARLIGQETQYF. The CDR3 region has the DNA TGTGCCAGCACCCCTGCAAGGTTAATTGGGCAAGAGACCCAGTACTTC. Together with reference TRBV7-8 and TRBJ2-5, the CDR3 gives the full variable domain: GAGVSQSPRYKVAKRGQDVALRCDPISGHVSLFWYQQALGQGPEFLTYFQNEAQLDKSGLPSDRFFAERPEGSVSTLKIQRTQQEDSAVYLCASTPARLIGQETQYFGPGTRLLVL.

By its share, this clonotype is medium-sized. Relative to the germline gene, one junction end is altered; a read error may explain this. The rearrangement links TRBV7-7 to TRBJ2-3; possible D gene TRBD2, 5 bases. The CDR3 sequence is 13 residues long. The germline V gene encodes CDR1 SSHAT and CDR2 FNYEAQ (reference sequence). CDR3 sequence reads: CASSLALEDTQYF. In DNA, the CDR3 is TGTGCTAGCAGCTTAGCGCTAGAAGATACGCAGTATTTT.

Concerning this clonotype: This clone may be a read error of a much larger clone one base away. The rearrangement links TRBV29-1 to TRBJ2-1, with D possibly being TRBD1 or TRBD2 (6 bases each). This CDR3 spans 14 amino acids. Germline-derived CDR1 and CDR2 are SQVTM and ANQGSEA. V lost 3 bases and J 2 bases, leaving 11 bases between the germline ends. This chain's CDR3 is CSVDSGAAYNEQFF. The DNA for the CDR3 is TGCAGCGTTGATTCGGGGGCAGCCTACAATGAGCAGTTCTTC.

Only a few counts were recorded for this clonotype. This chain connects TRBV7-2 to TRBJ2-3; D remains ambiguous. The CDR3 contains 13 residues. The ends were cut back, 5 bases at V and 2 bases at J, with 8 bases in the middle. In germline, CDR1 is SGHTA, CDR2 FQGNSA. CDR3 sequence: CASSPPSTDTQYF. CDR3 coding DNA: TGTGCCAGCAGCCCCCCGTCCACAGATACGCAGTATTTT.

This clonotype was recorded many times. The V gene is TRBV6-5, the J gene TRBJ1-1, with TRBD1 matching 7 bases. V dropped 5 bases and J dropped 3; count of bases not matched to a gene: 3. Germline-derived CDR1 and CDR2 are MNHEY and SVGAGI. The CDR3 sequence is 13 residues long. CDR3 in DNA: TGTGCCAGCAGTCAACAGGGGTACACTGAAGCTTTCTTT. Translation: CASSQQGYTEAFF.

The chain has TRBV9 and TRBJ2-1; possible D gene TRBD1, 5 bases. V was cut by 4 bases and J by 5 bases, with 19 bases left in between. The CDR3 has 16 residues. Germline V lookup: CDR1 SGDLS, CDR2 YYNGEE. This CDR3 is CASSRGTLGFNNEQFF. Written as DNA, the CDR3 is TGTGCCAGCAGCAGGGGCACCTTGGGGTTTAACAATGAGCAGTTCTTC.

This clonotype is labeled as medium-sized. The gene calls are TRBV29-1 and TRBJ2-7; D unresolved. The CDR3 sequence is 12 residues long. V lost 1 base and J lost 6, with 10 bases in between. The V gene's germline CDR1 is SQVTM and CDR2 ANQGSEA. In DNA, the CDR3 is TGCAGCGTTGAAGGGCCAACCCTCGAGCAGTACTTC. Its translation is CSVEGPTLEQYF.

This clonotype was observed at least ten times. This chain uses TRBV7-2 with TRBJ2-1; no reliable D call. CDR3 length equals 15 residues. Germline V gene sequence: CDR1 SGHTA, CDR2 FQGNSA. Trimming stripped 1 base from V and 7 bases from J, with 14 bases between. This CDR3 is CASSLGLTEKNEQFF. In DNA, the CDR3 is TGTGCCAGCAGCTTAGGTCTGACGGAAAAAAATGAGCAGTTCTTC.

As to this clonotype: Just one base apart from a much larger clone, this may be a read error. This chain uses TRBV19 with TRBJ2-7; D remains ambiguous. V gave up 4 bases and J gave up 4 bases, with 11 bases separating them. Germline V lookup: CDR1 LNHDA, CDR2 SQIVND (reference sequence). The CDR3 is 13 residues long. In DNA form, the CDR3 reads TGTGCCAGTAGTACCCCCGGTTGGTACGAGCAGTACTTC. Protein product: CASSTPGWYEQYF. Complete variable domain (other parts from reference TRBV19 and TRBJ2-7): DGGITQSPKYLFRKEGQNVTLSCEQNLNHDAMYWYRQDPGQGLRLIYYSQIVNDFQKGDIAEGYSVSREKKESFPLTVTSAQKNPTAFYLCASSTPGWYEQYFGPGTRLTVT.

This clonotype was counted between two and nine times. The J gene is TRBJ1-1, the V gene TRBV30, with D tentatively TRBD1 (5 bases). This CDR3 is built from 12 residues. V lost 6 bases to trimming and J lost 2 bases, with 10 bases between them. Germline assignment: CDR1 GTSNPN and CDR2 SVGIG (reference sequence). The CDR3 spells CACRTLNTEAFF. DNA for the CDR3: TGTGCCTGTCGGACACTTAACACTGAAGCTTTCTTT. The full variable domain, in which reference TRBV30 and TRBJ1-1 provide the parts outside the CDR3, is SQTIHQWPATLVQPVGSPLSLECTVEGTSNPNLYWYRQAAGRGLQLLFYSVGIGQISSEVPQNLSASRPQDRQFILSSKKLLLSDSGFYLCACRTLNTEAFFGQGTRLTVV.

To note about this clonotype: One junction end does not reproduce the germline sequence, and a read error may be involved. The chain couples TRBV25-1 to TRBJ2-1, with D perhaps matching TRBD2 (7 bases). This CDR3 contains 15 residues. Germline CDR1 is MGHDK and CDR2 is SYGVNS. The CDR3 loop reads CASRESGRGGVEQFF. CDR3 nucleotides: TGTGCTAGCAGGGAATCAGGCAGGGGAGGGGTGGAGCAGTTCTTC.

This clonotype has more than one count but fewer than ten. The chain links TRBV20-1 to TRBJ1-6; TRBD1 aligns across 8 bases. Germline V lookup: CDR1 DFQATT, CDR2 SNEGSKA (reference sequence). The CDR3 totals 14 residues. After removal of 6 bases from V and 7 bases from J, the junction contained 8 bases not matched to a gene. CDR3 nucleotides: TGCAGTGCCCCCACTGACAGGGGCAATTCACCCCTCCACTTT. It specifies CSAPTDRGNSPLHF.

This clonotype was picked up one time. This may stem from a read error, because a much larger clone lies one nucleotide away. This chain uses TRBV12-3 or TRBV12-4 with TRBJ2-3, with 10 bases lining up with TRBD2. CDR3 length: 16 amino acids. The V gene end was trimmed by 2 bases and the J gene end by 2 bases; junction bases not matched to a gene: 4. The CDR3 spells CASSLRAGGSTDTQYF. The CDR3 region has the DNA TGTGCCAGCAGTTTAAGAGCGGGAGGGTCCACAGATACGCAGTATTTT.

This rearrangement joins TRBV6-5 to TRBJ1-5, with 9 nucleotides matching TRBD1. V lost 4 bases and J lost 1; bases outside the gene matches: 2. CDR1 and CDR2 from the germline V gene are MNHEY and SVGAGI. The CDR3 totals 15 residues. The CDR3 DNA follows: TGTGCCAGCAGTTCGGACAGGGGAAGCAATCAGCCCCAGCATTTT. It specifies CASSSDRGSNQPQHF.

This clonotype showed up many times. The V call is TRBV3-1, the J call TRBJ2-1; 10 nucleotides agree with TRBD2. This CDR3 contains 12 residues. Germline CDR1 and CDR2: LGHDT and YNNKEL (reference sequence). The trim removed 9 bases at V and 8 bases at J, leaving 4 bases unmatched. The CDR3 loop is CASSSGSYEQFF. For the CDR3, the DNA is TGTGCCAGTTCTAGCGGGAGCTATGAGCAGTTCTTC.

The table lists this clonotype with many counts. The chain is built from TRBV5-1 and TRBJ2-7; 7 nucleotides line up with TRBD1. Germline trimming cut 4 bases from V and 2 bases from J; bases unmatched to any gene: 9. Germline CDR1 and CDR2: SGHRS and YFSETQ. The CDR3 extends over 15 amino acids. DNA of the CDR3: TGCGCCAGCAGCCTATCCGGGACAGCGACCTACGAGCAGTACTTC. Its protein is CASSLSGTATYEQYF.

This clonotype was observed at least ten times. The chain uses TRBV7-9 and TRBJ2-1, with 10 nucleotides matching TRBD2. J lost 5 bases, V lost 2 bases, and 6 bases had no gene match. Germline V gene sequence: CDR1 SEHNR, CDR2 FQNEAQ (reference sequence). CDR3 length: 16 residues. The CDR3 DNA reads as TGTGCCAGCAGCTTATCCCTAGCGGGAGCCCACAATGAGCAGTTCTTC. Its protein is CASSLSLAGAHNEQFF.

This clonotype has ten or more counts. The V call is TRBV19, the J call TRBJ1-2, with D possibly matching TRBD1 (6 bases). V shed 6 bases and J shed 3 bases, with 11 bases lying between them. Germline CDR1 LNHDA, CDR2 SQIVND (reference sequence). The CDR3 consists of 13 residues. This CDR3 reads CASRTTGHYGYTF. CDR3 in DNA: TGTGCCAGTAGAACCACAGGGCACTATGGCTACACCTTC.